The sequence of this TCR beta chain was determined in a study of shared clonotypes between healthy human individuals. Study donors comprised healthy, HIV-negative adults devoid of recent acute infection or vaccination. Division of CD4+ cells produced a CD45RA+ naive subset and a CD45RA-negative memory subset. Whole-study results and caveats: Estimated clonotype richness was generally higher in naive than memory subsets.

The data were produced by immunoSEQ multiplex PCR, yet TCRdb's version contains in-frame clones alone and is incomplete. The sample yields some 2,500,000 clones, roughly 93% seen once. The CDR3 spans 16 residues. In germline, CDR1 is SGHRS, CDR2 YFSETQ. V lost 0 bases to trimming and J lost 4 bases, with 16 bases between them. Comments on this clone: Antigen unknown.

The chain employs TRBV5-1 and TRBJ1-2; D uncertain. The TCR was taken from a man between 18 and 29 years old in good health. Some clones in this sample may be carry-over from other donors' samples. Specimen: naive CD4+ T cells from PBMCs. As for subset: CD45RA+ positively selected. The CDR3 DNA is TGCGCCAGCAGCTTGGCCCACGGTAGCTATTCCTATGGCTACACCTTC. Its protein is CASSLAHGSYSYGYTF.